Following are 17 T cell receptor beta chains from one sample sequenced in a study of OX40 agonist ivuxolimab in advanced cancers. The library was made by the immunoSEQ multiplex PCR assay. What TCRdb holds here is the immuneACCESS table cut down to in-frame rearrangements. Part of the clones is not present; checked against another copy, under half of the missing clones reflect an unresolved V gene, and the others are unexplained. The sample table records just under 65,000 clones; 84% of these occur just once. Roughly 9.8% of the sample rests with the top ten. The sample was CD4+ or CD8+ T cells sorted from blood, taken in a trial of the OX40 agonist ivuxolimab. All receptors derive from an adult with an advanced solid tumor such as melanoma, head and neck, liver or kidney cancer.

This clone was recorded a few times. The CDR3 DNA follows: TGTGCCAGCAGTGGGACTCGCGGAAACACCATATATTTT. It encodes CASSGTRGNTIYF. The chain is built from TRBV28 and TRBJ1-3, with TRBD1 as a possible D gene (5 bases). Trimming took off 5 bases at V and 4 bases at J, with 9 bases between the two ends. Germline V gene sequence: CDR1 MDHEN, CDR2 SYDVKM. The CDR3 totals 13 residues.

This clone showed up just a few times. The chain links TRBV28 to TRBJ1-2; perhaps TRBD1 as D (5 bases). The CDR3 has 14 amino acids. Germline CDR1 MDHEN, CDR2 SYDVKM. Trimming took off 2 bases at V and 4 bases at J, with 11 bases between the two ends. The CDR3 DNA is TGTGCCAGCAGTTTAGGGGCAGGGCTCTATGGCTACACCTTC. Protein sequence: CASSLGAGLYGYTF.

The chain is built from TRBV5-1 and TRBJ2-1, with D tentatively TRBD1 (6 bases). In germline, CDR1 is SGHRS, CDR2 YFSETQ. Trimming cost V 2 bases and J 9 bases, with 12 bases left between them. The CDR3 extends over 13 amino acids. CDR3 protein: CASSLRQATEQFF. Here the CDR3 DNA reads TGCGCCAGCAGCTTAAGACAGGCGACTGAGCAGTTCTTC.

The chain is built from TRBV19 and TRBJ2-6; 7 nucleotides agree with TRBD2. Germline CDR1 is LNHDA and CDR2 is SQIVND (reference sequence). V lost 8 bases to trimming and J lost 3 bases; unmatched junction nucleotides: 13. This CDR3 has 17 amino acids. CDR3: CASSLYGGSSGANVLTF. DNA for the CDR3: TGTGCCAGTTCCCTATACGGGGGGAGTAGTGGGGCCAACGTCCTGACTTTC.

The chain has TRBV5-4 and TRBJ2-1; unclear D gene. Per germline, CDR1 SGHNT and CDR2 YYREEE (reference sequence). Trimming left V 0 bases short and J 6 bases short, with 16 bases between. The CDR3 spans 16 residues. CDR3 sequence reads: CASSLAASIKGNEQFF. As DNA, the CDR3 is TGTGCCAGCAGCTTGGCTGCGAGTATTAAAGGCAATGAGCAGTTCTTC.

V and J are TRBV10-3 and TRBJ1-4; TRBD1 matches 7 bases. Germline V lookup: CDR1 ENHRY, CDR2 SYGVKD. CDR3 length: 15 residues. V lost 10 bases and J lost 13; bases outside the gene matches: 21. CDR3 amino acids: CATRQQGTAFDGLFF. CDR3 in DNA: TGTGCCACACGCCAGCAAGGGACAGCCTTCGATGGACTGTTTTTT.

The DNA of the CDR3 is TGCAGCGTACTGACCGGGGACTATGGCTACACCTTC. Encoded protein: CSVLTGDYGYTF. This chain joins TRBV29-1 and TRBJ1-2, with no clear D. Between the trimmed V and J ends, which lost 6 bases and 3 bases, there was a span of 11 bases. This CDR3 contains 12 residues. The germline V gene encodes CDR1 SQVTM and CDR2 ANQGSEA.

Ten or more counts support this clone. The V gene is TRBV4-2, the J gene TRBJ2-7; perhaps TRBD2 as D (6 bases). Germline values: CDR1 LGHNA, CDR2 YNFKEQ. V shed 0 bases and J shed 12 bases, with 15 bases lying between them. The CDR3 is made up of 13 amino acids. CDR3: CASSQEIGGEVYF. CDR3 nucleotide sequence: TGTGCCAGCAGCCAAGAAATCGGGGGTGAGGTGTACTTC.

This clone showed up just a few times. This rearrangement joins TRBV5-1 to TRBJ2-2; D not resolved. Germline CDR1 reads SGHRS; CDR2 reads YFSETQ. This CDR3 comprises 15 residues. V was trimmed by 1 base and J by 5 bases, leaving 12 bases between them. CDR3 protein: CASSLSMVLTGELFF. The CDR3 DNA is TGCGCCAGCAGCTTGTCGATGGTTCTTACCGGGGAGCTGTTTTTT.

V usage is TRBV21-1 and J usage is TRBJ2-7; the table's D gene call, TRBD1, was not cross checked with the DNA. TRBV21-1 is termed a pseudogene. The CDR3 is 19 amino acids. CDR3 sequence reads: CASSKVYTMGGQGIGEQYF. The CDR3 DNA reads as TGTGCCAGCAGCAAAGTCTATACGATGGGGGGACAGGGAATCGGCGAGCAGTACTTC.

This rearrangement joins TRBV5-1 to TRBJ2-1; the match to TRBD2 covers 7 bases. CDR1 and CDR2 from the germline V gene are SGHRS and YFSETQ. The length of the CDR3 is 14 residues. The ends lost 6 bases at V and 4 bases at J; junction bases unmatched: 7. DNA of the CDR3: TGCGCCAGCACCCACGGGGAGGGATACAATGAGCAGTTCTTC. As protein: CASTHGEGYNEQFF. The full variable domain, in which reference TRBV5-1 and TRBJ2-1 provide the parts outside the CDR3, is KAGVTQTPRYLIKTRGQQVTLSCSPISGHRSVSWYQQTPGQGLQFLFEYFSETQRNKGNFPGRFSGRQFSNSRSEMNVSTLELGDSALYLCASTHGEGYNEQFFGPGTRLTVL.

V gene TRBV7-3 combines with J gene TRBJ2-3; 7 nucleotides agree with TRBD2. The CDR3 length is 16 residues. V was clipped by 5 bases and J by 2 bases; unmatched bases: 10. Germline V gene data show CDR1 as SGHTA and CDR2 as FQGTGA. The CDR3 bases are TGTGCCAGCAGCAAACTGGGGAGGGCTAACACAGATACGCAGTATTTT. It specifies CASSKLGRANTDTQYF.

This chain connects TRBV7-9 to TRBJ2-7; the D gene is possibly TRBD2 (5 bases). The V and J ends lost 1 base and 5 bases respectively, with 15 bases between them. The V gene's germline CDR1 is SEHNR and CDR2 FQNEAQ (reference sequence). The CDR3 covers 15 residues. CDR3 region: CASSLEGLGAHEQYF. The DNA for the CDR3 is TGTGCCAGCAGCTTAGAAGGTCTGGGAGCCCACGAGCAGTACTTC.

This clone was seen only once. The chain recombines TRBV27 with TRBJ1-5; 8 nucleotides line up with TRBD1. The germline gives CDR1 MNHEY, CDR2 SMNVEV (reference sequence). After removal of 6 bases from V and 3 bases from J, the junction contained 7 bases not matched to a gene. The CDR3 length is 15 residues. For the CDR3, the DNA is TGTGCCAGCAGGAAAATGGACAGGGACAATCAGCCCCAGCATTTT. Translation gives CASRKMDRDNQPQHF.

V and J are TRBV29-1 and TRBJ1-2; D might be TRBD1 (5 bases). V was trimmed by 6 bases and J by 4 bases, leaving 12 bases between them. This CDR3 comprises 12 residues. Germline values: CDR1 SQVTM, CDR2 ANQGSEA. Written as DNA, the CDR3 is TGCAGCGTGGACAAAGGAACCTATGGCTACACCTTC. Translating it yields CSVDKGTYGYTF.

The chain uses TRBV29-1 and TRBJ2-5; D possibly corresponds to TRBD1 (6 bases). Trimming took 3 bases from V and 5 from J, leaving 10 bases between them. The CDR3 covers 12 residues. The germline gives CDR1 SQVTM, CDR2 ANQGSEA. The CDR3 coding sequence is TGCAGCGTTGACGGCAGGGGTGAGACCCAGTACTTC. It codes for CSVDGRGETQYF.

The gene calls are TRBV6-5 and TRBJ2-7; D perhaps matches TRBD1 (5 bases). Germline V CDR1 and CDR2: MNHEY, SVGAGI. The V and J ends lost 0 bases and 6 bases respectively, with 18 bases between them. CDR3 length: 16 amino acids. The CDR3: CASSYSLAPGPGEQYF. DNA for the CDR3: TGTGCCAGCAGTTACTCGCTGGCCCCAGGGCCAGGCGAGCAGTACTTC.